This T cell receptor beta chain was identified in a study of blood T cell repertoires in COVID-19 (dated by TCRdb to about 2020). A note on the overall study: The collaborator samples originated in the United States, Italy and Spain and spanned the acute and convalescent phases of COVID-19. The material from the prospective study consisted of cDNA or gDNA derived from T cells, B-cell-depleted T cells, or PBMCs. Subjects who had been exposed to COVID-19, were actively infected with it, or had recovered from it provided the deeply sampled blood TCRbeta repertoires that made up the dataset. A freely available public database, intended as a resource for researchers studying the immune response to SARS-CoV-2, is where the repertoires were released. The samples were drawn from the first 160 participants of the ongoing ImmuneRACE study and from roughly 1,300 subjects provided by 6 global collaborators. Nearly every sample came with metadata listing a de-identified subject ID, COVID-19 status, age in years and sex. HLA class I and class II types, where available, came from metadata supplied by the sample provider rather than from assay-based typing.

The research as a whole found: The quantity of clinical and demographic metadata differed by source and by participant and was supplied without curation.

Including the terminal cysteine and phenylalanine, the CDR3 comprises 14 residues. This entry keeps only the CDR3 DNA: 42 bases, framed from base 1. From V the trimming removes 5 bases and from J it removes 1 base, while the gene matches leave 5 bases of the junction unaccounted for. CDR1 is given as SGHTA and CDR2 as FQGNSA, both from the germline V gene. TCRbeta CDR3 regions were amplified from genomic DNA by means of the immunoSEQ Assay, a bias-controlled multiplex PCR. In the paper's pipeline: The number of nucleated cells in each sample was estimated from the amplification of reference gene primers within the assay. To quantify the absolute abundance of each unique TCRbeta CDR3 rearrangement, sequence reads were collapsed and filtered. For each sample, productive Simpson clonality was calculated as the square root of Simpson's diversity index over productive rearrangements. This is the immuneACCESS table as TCRdb keeps it, with only in-frame sequences that have V and J called. A part of the clones is gone; compared with another copy, unresolved V genes explain less than half, and the rest is unexplained. V and J calls and clone size are as listed in that table; D and trimming were resolved from the DNA. This sample gives tens of thousands of clones in total; around 80% of them show up just once. 20% to 25% of the sample rests with the top ten.

Whole blood was collected in K2EDTA tubes by collaborating institutions according to the institutions' own protocols. For TCRbeta analysis, collaborator samples were shipped as frozen whole blood, as isolated PBMCs, or as DNA extracted from either sample type. In regard to this clone: It lacks a known antigen. No much larger clone is present one base from it, and per-base qualities are unavailable.

Sequenced material: peripheral blood. The clonotype originates from a human donor in a cohort sampled during active COVID-19. This receptor chain uses TRBV7-2 and TRBJ2-7; TRBD2 lines up with 7 middle nucleotides. The DNA reads TGTGCCAGCAGCCCTGCGGGGGAATCCTACGAGCAGTACTTC. Translation gives CASSPAGESYEQYF.